This TCR beta chain originates from a study of CD8+CD57+ T cells in acquired aplastic anemia. About the research overall: Yields of DNA that came from sorted CD4+ and CD8+ cells averaged about 3 ug. Mean read depth for CD4+ cells from healthy donors was around 11 million.

It was genomic DNA that served as the template for profiling TCR beta VDJ and CDR3. From the reads, TCRdb called clonotypes with MiXCR, one entry per CDR3 protein. There are 110,000 or so distinct CDR3 sequences in the sample; around 50% occur only once, and around a third lies in the top ten. The CDR3 length is 17 residues. In germline, CDR1 is MNHEY, CDR2 SVGAGI. A word on this clonotype: Mismatch with germline at one junction end may stem from a read error.

The sequencing input was sorted CD4+, CD8+, or CD8+CD57+ T cells (not recorded which) from PBMCs. The chain combines TRBV6-5 with TRBJ1-6; TRBD1 is a possible D gene (5 bases). The origin of this receptor is a human donor in good health, serving as a control. DNA for the CDR3: TGCGCCAGCAGTTACTTGACCCCGACAGAGATCAATTCACCCCTCCACTTT. Encoded protein: CASSYLTPTEINSPLHF.